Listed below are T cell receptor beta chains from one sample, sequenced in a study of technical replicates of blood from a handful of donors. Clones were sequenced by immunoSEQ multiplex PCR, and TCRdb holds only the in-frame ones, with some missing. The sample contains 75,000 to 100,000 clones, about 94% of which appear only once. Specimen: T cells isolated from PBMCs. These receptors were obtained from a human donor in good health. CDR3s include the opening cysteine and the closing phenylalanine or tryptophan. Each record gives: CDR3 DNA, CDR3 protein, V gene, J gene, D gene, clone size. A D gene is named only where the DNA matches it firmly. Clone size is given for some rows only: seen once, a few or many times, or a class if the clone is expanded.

TGTGCCAGCAGTTCGGTGACTGGAGCCTACGAGCAGTACTTC,CASSSVTGAYEQYF,TRBV28,TRBJ2-7,NA,NA
TGTGCCAGCAGACGACAGGGGAACTATGGCTACACCTTC,CASRRQGNYGYTF,TRBV14,TRBJ1-2,TRBD1,NA
TGTGCCAGCAGCTTAACGAAGACGCGGACATCGAACACTGAAGCTTTCTTT,CASSLTKTRTSNTEAFF,TRBV7-8,TRBJ1-1,NA,NA
TGTGCCAGCAGCGCGGGGGGGATTGGACAGGGTGAACAGCCCCAGCATTTT,CASSAGGIGQGEQPQHF,TRBV7-6,TRBJ1-5,TRBD1,NA
TGTGCCAGCAGTTCCTGGACTAGCGGGAGCGAGCAGTACTTC,CASSSWTSGSEQYF,TRBV27,TRBJ2-7,TRBD2,NA
TGTGCCAGCAGCTTCTCGGTGACTCTAGCGGAGCCTAGCACAGATACGCAGTATTTT,CASSFSVTLAEPSTDTQYF,TRBV7-6,TRBJ2-3,TRBD2,NA
TGTGCCAGCAGCTTACGGGGACAAGGTGAAGCTTTCTTT,CASSLRGQGEAFF,TRBV7-3,TRBJ1-1,NA,NA
TGTGCCAGCAGAAGACAGGCCGGTGGAAACACCATATATTTT,CASRRQAGGNTIYF,TRBV2,TRBJ1-3,NA,NA
TGCGCCAGCAGCCAAGATATGGACACTCAAACATTTGAAGCTTTCTTT,CASSQDMDTQTFEAFF,TRBV4-1,TRBJ1-1,NA,once
TGTGCCAGCAGCTTAGGAGTGAACACTGAAGCTTTCTTT,CASSLGVNTEAFF,TRBV5-4,TRBJ1-1,NA,once
TGTGCCAGCAGCTTAGACGGCGGGAGCCATCGGAACACCGGGGAGCTGTTTTTT,CASSLDGGSHRNTGELFF,TRBV13,TRBJ2-2,TRBD2,few
TGTGCCAGCACGCGGGCAGGGGACTATGGCTACACCTTC,CASTRAGDYGYTF,TRBV27,TRBJ1-2,NA,NA
TGTGCCAGTAGTAGGACAGGGGTAGCCAAAAACATTCAGTACTTC,CASSRTGVAKNIQYF,TRBV19,TRBJ2-4,TRBD1,NA
TGCGCCAGCAGCTCAAGACTAGCGGGAGGCACAGATACGCAGTATTTT,CASSSRLAGGTDTQYF,TRBV5-1,TRBJ2-3,TRBD2,NA
TGTGCCAGCAGTTCAGACAGTGAAGCTTTCTTT,CASSSDSEAFF,TRBV28,TRBJ1-1,NA,NA
TGCGCCAGCAGCTTGGATCCAGGGGTAGAGACCCAGTACTTC,CASSLDPGVETQYF,TRBV5-1,TRBJ2-5,NA,NA
TGTGCCAGCTCACCTCCGGGTCGAAGAATCCTCGAGCAGTACTTC,CASSPPGRRILEQYF,TRBV18,TRBJ2-7,NA,once
TGTGCCAGCAGTAACACAGGGGGCGGGACCCAGTACTTC,CASSNTGGGTQYF,TRBV7-2,TRBJ2-5,TRBD1,NA
TGTGCCAGCAGGTCGGACATTCCTAATTCACCCCTCCACTTT,CASRSDIPNSPLHF,TRBV7-9,TRBJ1-6,NA,NA
TGTGCCAGCCAGCGGGACTTACCCTACGAGCAGTACTTC,CASQRDLPYEQYF,TRBV5-4,TRBJ2-7,TRBD2,NA
TGTGCCAGCAGCTTATCTCCCGGCGGCGCAACTAATGAAAAACTGTTTTTT,CASSLSPGGATNEKLFF,TRBV7-6,TRBJ1-4,NA,once
TGCGCCAGCAGCCAGGACAGGGGGCTGGCGAAGACCCAGTACTTC,CASSQDRGLAKTQYF,TRBV4-1,TRBJ2-5,TRBD1,NA
TGTGCCAGCAGTCCCGGGACTGGAAACACTGAAGCTTTCTTT,CASSPGTGNTEAFF,TRBV6-5,TRBJ1-1,NA,NA
TGTGCCAGCAGCTTGTTGGCGGAGGAGCAGTACTTC,CASSLLAEEQYF,TRBV5-4,TRBJ2-7,NA,NA
TGTGCCAGCAGCCCACAGGGGGGTACCGTAGGGGCTTACTATGGCTACACCTTC,CASSPQGGTVGAYYGYTF,TRBV7-3,TRBJ1-2,TRBD1,NA
TGTGCCAGCAGTTACTCGACAGGGCCCACTGAAGCTTTCTTT,CASSYSTGPTEAFF,TRBV6-5,TRBJ1-1,TRBD1,NA
TGTGCCAGCAGCTTAGATTCGTTCAGCGGGGGGGCCAGACCGACCCACGAGCAGTACTTC,CASSLDSFSGGARPTHEQYF,TRBV11-2,TRBJ2-7,TRBD2,NA
TGTGCCAGCAGCGTAGAAGGTGGCGGGGGGAGAACTGGGGCCAACGTCCTGACTTTC,CASSVEGGGGRTGANVLTF,TRBV9,TRBJ2-6,TRBD2,NA
TGTGCCAGCAGTTTCAGAGAGGCCCAGTACTTC,CASSFREAQYF,TRBV27,TRBJ2-5,NA,NA
TGTGCCACAGCTCTCCGGGCAGGGTTCACTGAAGCTTTCTTT,CATALRAGFTEAFF,TRBV2,TRBJ1-1,NA,NA
TGTGCCAGTAGTATATCGGGACTAGCGGGGGCGTACTACGAGCAGTACTTC,CASSISGLAGAYYEQYF,TRBV19,TRBJ2-7,TRBD2,once
TGTGCCACCAGCGACGGGACTAGCGGGATGGATGAGCAGTTCTTC,CATSDGTSGMDEQFF,TRBV15,TRBJ2-1,TRBD2,NA
TGTGCCATCAATGAACCGGGACTAGCGGGGGGGCAAGCAGATACGCAGTATTTT,CAINEPGLAGGQADTQYF,TRBV10-3,TRBJ2-3,TRBD2,once
TGCAGCGTGCGGACAGATAGCAATCAGCCCCAGCATTTT,CSVRTDSNQPQHF,TRBV29-1,TRBJ1-5,NA,NA
TGTGCCAGCAGTCTCATGACAGGTGGGGATGGCTACACCTTC,CASSLMTGGDGYTF,TRBV2,TRBJ1-2,NA,NA
TGCGCCAGCAGCGGGGCTAGCGGGAGGGTCGCAGATACGCAGTATTTT,CASSGASGRVADTQYF,TRBV5-1,TRBJ2-3,TRBD2,NA
TGTGCCAGTAGATATGACAGGGCATCTATGAACACTGAAGCTTTCTTT,CASRYDRASMNTEAFF,TRBV19,TRBJ1-1,TRBD1,NA
TGTGCTAGTGGTTTGTTCCCTCGGACAGGGGGCAGGCAGCCCCAGCATTTT,CASGLFPRTGGRQPQHF,TRBV12-5,TRBJ1-5,TRBD1,NA
TGTGCCAGCAGTTTACCTCGGGACAGGTACTACGGCACCATATATTTT,CASSLPRDRYYGTIYF,TRBV28,TRBJ1-3,TRBD1,NA
TGCGCCAGCAGCGTGGACAGGGCGAACACTGAAGCTTTCTTT,CASSVDRANTEAFF,TRBV5-1,TRBJ1-1,TRBD1,NA
TGTGCCAGCAGCTTAATTCCAGGGGGCTACGACTACGAGCAGTACTTC,CASSLIPGGYDYEQYF,TRBV7-9,TRBJ2-7,TRBD1,NA
TGTGCCAGCAGCTTGAAGCGGCCCCGAGGGAACTATGGCTACACCTTC,CASSLKRPRGNYGYTF,TRBV5-6,TRBJ1-2,NA,NA
TGTGTCCTTATCACGCGGCCAGGGGAGACCGGGGAGCTGTTTTTT,CVLITRPGETGELFF,TRBV7-5,TRBJ2-2,NA,NA
TGCGCCAGCAGCTTGGTAACGGGGATAGGGGAGCAGTACTTC,CASSLVTGIGEQYF,TRBV5-1,TRBJ2-7,NA,NA
TGTGCCAGCAGCCTATCGGACAGTCGAACCGGGGAGCTGTTTTTT,CASSLSDSRTGELFF,TRBV6-1,TRBJ2-2,NA,NA
TGTGCCAGCGGACTCAGGGGGAACACTGAAGCTTTCTTT,CASGLRGNTEAFF,TRBV27,TRBJ1-1,NA,once
TGCGCCAGCAGCCAATTTCCTCCCGGTAATAGCAATCAGCCCCAGCATTTT,CASSQFPPGNSNQPQHF,TRBV4-1,TRBJ1-5,NA,NA
TGTGCCAGCAGGGAGCTGGGACAGTCGAACACTGAAGCTTTCTTT,CASRELGQSNTEAFF,TRBV2,TRBJ1-1,TRBD1,NA
TGTGCCAGCAGCAGAACCGGGACAAATAATCAGCCCCAGCATTTT,CASSRTGTNNQPQHF,TRBV5-6,TRBJ1-5,NA,NA
TGTGCCAGCAGGCCGGGACAGGGGGCGAACACTGAAGCTTTCTTT,CASRPGQGANTEAFF,TRBV2,TRBJ1-1,TRBD1,NA
TGTGCCAGCAGCTTAGCCCATCCAACAGGGGTTATCTACGAGCAGTACTTC,CASSLAHPTGVIYEQYF,TRBV7-9,TRBJ2-7,TRBD1,NA
TGTGCCAGCAGCGGTGCGAACAGGGCGGTCGAGCAGTACTTC,CASSGANRAVEQYF,TRBV25-1,TRBJ2-7,NA,NA
TGTGCCAGCAGCTTGAGGGGGGGCCCCGATGAGCAGTTCTTC,CASSLRGGPDEQFF,TRBV7-9,TRBJ2-1,NA,NA
TGTGCCTGGGACACAGGGAGCATATCACCCCTCCACTTT,CAWDTGSISPLHF,TRBV30,TRBJ1-6,NA,NA
TGCGCCAGCAGCTTGGCCGGGGTTACATTTCTCACTGAAGCTTTCTTT,CASSLAGVTFLTEAFF,TRBV5-1,TRBJ1-1,NA,NA
TGTGCCAGCAGTTTCCAGCAAGGGGGCAATGAGCAGTTCTTC,CASSFQQGGNEQFF,TRBV28,TRBJ2-1,NA,NA
TGTGCCGGGAGGACAGGATCGAACAATGAGCAGTTCTTC,CAGRTGSNNEQFF,TRBV2,TRBJ2-1,NA,once
TGCGCCAGCAGCCTGACTCGGCTAGGGGCCCACGAGCAGTACTTC,CASSLTRLGAHEQYF,TRBV4-1,TRBJ2-7,NA,NA
TGTGCCAGCAGTGAAAGGGGGGGCGCGGACACCATATATTTT,CASSERGGADTIYF,TRBV2,TRBJ1-3,NA,NA
TGTGCCAGCAGCGACAGGGTAGTCAATCAGCCCCAGCATTTT,CASSDRVVNQPQHF,TRBV2,TRBJ1-5,TRBD1,NA